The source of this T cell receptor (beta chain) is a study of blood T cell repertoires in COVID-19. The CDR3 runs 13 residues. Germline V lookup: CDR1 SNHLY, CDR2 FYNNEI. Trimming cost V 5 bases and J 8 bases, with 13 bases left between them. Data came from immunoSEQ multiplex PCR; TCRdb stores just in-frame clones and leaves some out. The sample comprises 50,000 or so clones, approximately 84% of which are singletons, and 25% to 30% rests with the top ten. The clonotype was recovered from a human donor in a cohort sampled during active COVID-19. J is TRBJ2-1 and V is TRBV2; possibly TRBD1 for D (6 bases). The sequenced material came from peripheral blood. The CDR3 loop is CASSPTGMDEQFF. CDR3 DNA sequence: TGTGCCAGCAGTCCTACAGGGATGGATGAGCAGTTCTTC.